The 6 T cell receptor beta chains presented below share a single source sample, sequenced in a study of T-cell reconstitution after alpha-beta-depleted transplantation in children. The authors prepared the TCRbeta library with unique molecular identifiers. TCRdb re-called the PCR reads through MiXCR, storing one row per CDR3 protein. The data hold over 400,000 distinct CDR3 sequences, with around 13% observed a single time. The specimen comprised PBMCs from the stem cell graft donor, sampled from the stem cell graft. The receptors shown here come from a human donor who donated a stem cell graft to a child with combined immunodeficiency.

V usage is TRBV2 and J usage is TRBJ1-1; TRBD1 matches at 9 bases. Germline CDR1 is SNHLY and CDR2 is FYNNEI. This CDR3 region has 15 residues. CDR3 nucleotide sequence: TGTACCCTCTCCACAGAGGACAGGGGACGGACTGAAGCTTTCTTT. Translating gives CTLSTEDRGRTEAFF.

Ten or more counts support this clonotype. J is TRBJ2-3 and V is TRBV4-3, with a weak D call TRBD2 (5 bases). CDR1 LGHNA and CDR2 YSLEER come from the germline V gene. V was pared by 4 bases and J by 4 bases, with 15 bases between. This CDR3 has 15 amino acids. CDR3 coding DNA: TGCGCCAGCAGCCGATTACTAGGAGCGGCAGATACGCAGTATTTT. It codes for CASSRLLGAADTQYF.

This sequence joins TRBV5-6 and TRBJ2-1; tentative D call: TRBD1 (5 bases). Germline V lookup: CDR1 SGHDT, CDR2 YYEEEE. Trimming took off 2 bases at V and 8 bases at J, with 17 bases between the two ends. The CDR3 sequence is 15 residues long. CDR3 residues: CASSFSDSPWDEQFF. For the CDR3, the DNA is TGTGCCAGCAGCTTCTCTGACAGTCCCTGGGATGAGCAGTTCTTC.

This clonotype appeared a few times. The chain employs TRBV4-3 and TRBJ2-1; D is undetermined. CDR3 length equals 18 residues. Germline values: CDR1 LGHNA, CDR2 YSLEER. V lost 0 bases, J lost 9 bases, and 24 bases lay in between. CDR3 bases: TGCGCCAGCAGCCAAGATCCCGAGGTGAGACCCAGCCGGCCTGAGCAGTTCTTC. Encoded protein: CASSQDPEVRPSRPEQFF.

This clonotype was seen many times. V is TRBV5-1 and J is TRBJ1-1, with 8 bases that match TRBD1. The CDR3 extends over 15 amino acids. Germline CDR1 is SGHRS and CDR2 is YFSETQ. The trim removed 4 bases at V and 4 bases at J, leaving 9 bases unmatched. CDR3 DNA: TGCGCCAGCAGCCCCAGACAGGGGTCGAGCACTGAAGCTTTCTTT. Translated: CASSPRQGSSTEAFF.

This clonotype has at least ten counts. The chain carries TRBV25-1 and TRBJ2-7; D remains unclear. In germline, CDR1 is MGHDK, CDR2 SYGVNS. This CDR3 spans 12 amino acids. Trimming took off 1 base at V and 1 base at J, with 2 bases between the two ends. CDR3 in amino acids: CASSESSYEQYF. DNA of the CDR3: TGTGCCAGCAGTGAATCATCCTACGAGCAGTACTTC.